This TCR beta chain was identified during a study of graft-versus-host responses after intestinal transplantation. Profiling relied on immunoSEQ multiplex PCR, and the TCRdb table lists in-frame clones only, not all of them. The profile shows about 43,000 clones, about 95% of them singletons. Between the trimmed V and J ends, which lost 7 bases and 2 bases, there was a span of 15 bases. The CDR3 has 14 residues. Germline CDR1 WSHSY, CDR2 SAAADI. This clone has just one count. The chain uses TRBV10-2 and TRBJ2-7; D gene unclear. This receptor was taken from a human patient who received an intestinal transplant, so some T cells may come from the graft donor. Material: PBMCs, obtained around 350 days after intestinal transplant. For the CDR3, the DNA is TGCGCCAGCAAAGCCGGGCCTGGGGCCTACGAGCAGTACTTC. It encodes CASKAGPGAYEQYF.